These 10 T cell receptor beta chains originate from one sample sequenced in a study of PD-1 blockade in classical Hodgkin lymphoma. Relapse after autologous stem cell transplantation occurred in every patient, and brentuximab vedotin exposure varied. This table comes from immunoSEQ multiplex PCR, and its TCRdb copy is limited to in-frame clones, with some not included. The table includes 39,000 or so clones, about 85% detected once. The sample in question was peripheral blood mononuclear cells (PBMCs), obtained before the second cycle of nivolumab. These receptor sequences come from a human donor with classical Hodgkin lymphoma.

The chain has TRBV18 and TRBJ1-4; perhaps TRBD1 as D (5 bases). Trimming took off 1 base at V and 8 bases at J, with 11 bases between the two ends. The CDR3 has 14 amino acids. Germline V gene lookup returns CDR1 KGHSH and CDR2 LQKENI. CDR3 bases: TGTGCCAGCTCACCACGAGGGGTAGGAGAAAAACTGTTTTTT. Its protein is CASSPRGVGEKLFF.

This chain uses TRBV29-1 with TRBJ1-2; D may be TRBD1 (6 bases). Trimming cost V 6 bases and J 2 bases, with 19 bases left between them. In germline, CDR1 is SQVTM, CDR2 ANQGSEA. The CDR3 is made up of 15 amino acids. The CDR3 protein is CSVAAGGAGNYGYTF. The CDR3 DNA is TGCAGCGTGGCCGCGGGGGGGGCAGGAAACTATGGCTACACCTTC.

The V and J genes are TRBV4-1 and TRBJ2-1; a possible D gene is TRBD2 (5 bases). Germline values: CDR1 MGHRA, CDR2 YSYEKL. The CDR3 extends over 17 amino acids. Trimming pared 1 base from V and 1 base from J, leaving 14 bases between. In DNA, the CDR3 is TGCGCCAGCAGCCAAGTAGACCTAGGACTTTCCTACAATGAGCAGTTCTTC. This codes for CASSQVDLGLSYNEQFF.

This sequence joins TRBV7-9 and TRBJ1-3; TRBD1 matches at 8 bases. With V trimmed by 5 bases and J by 0 bases, 9 bases remained unmatched. The CDR3 loop spans 17 amino acids. Germline values: CDR1 SEHNR, CDR2 FQNEAQ (reference sequence). CDR3 in amino acids: CASSRRGQVTSGNTIYF. The DNA of the CDR3 is TGTGCCAGCAGCCGCCGGGGACAGGTCACCTCTGGAAACACCATATATTTT.

In nucleotides, the CDR3 is TGTGCCAGCAGCGTAGGGATTACTGGAAACACCATATATTTT. It is translated as CASSVGITGNTIYF. This chain links TRBV9 with TRBJ1-3; D not certain. Germline lookup yields CDR1 SGDLS and CDR2 YYNGEE. Trimming removed 0 bases at V and 2 bases at J, with 6 bases between. CDR3 length: 14 residues.

The chain employs TRBV10-2 and TRBJ2-2, with TRBD2 matching over 7 bases. CDR1 and CDR2 (germline): WSHSY, SAAADI. V lost 7 bases to trimming and J lost 0 bases; unmatched junction nucleotides: 2. The CDR3 runs 14 residues. CDR3 in amino acids: CASISGPNTGELFF. The CDR3 DNA is TGCGCCAGCATTAGCGGGCCGAACACCGGGGAGCTGTTTTTT.

V usage is TRBV28 and J usage is TRBJ1-2; D gene ambiguous. The CDR3 totals 14 residues. The germline V and J ends were trimmed by 2 bases and 0 bases, with 7 bases remaining between them. Per the germline V gene, CDR1 is MDHEN and CDR2 is SYDVKM. The CDR3 sequence: CASSLTGANYGYTF. The DNA for the CDR3 is TGTGCCAGCAGTTTAACTGGGGCTAACTATGGCTACACCTTC.

The CDR3 bases are TGCGCCAGCAGCAAGACTAGCGGAAACAATGAGCAGTTCTTC. Translated: CASSKTSGNNEQFF. The chain employs TRBV5-1 and TRBJ2-1, with 9 positions matching TRBD2. CDR1 and CDR2 (germline): SGHRS, YFSETQ. V dropped 4 bases and J dropped 5; count of bases not matched to a gene: 4. This CDR3 contains 14 residues.

This rearrangement joins TRBV7-8 to TRBJ2-5; 14 bases align to TRBD2. CDR1 and CDR2 from the germline V gene are SGHVS and FQNEAQ. V gave up 5 bases and J gave up 5 bases; unmatched junction bases: 7. The CDR3 is 16 amino acids. CDR3 amino acids: CASSRRLAGGWETQYF. In nucleotides, the CDR3 is TGTGCCAGCAGCAGGAGACTAGCGGGAGGGTGGGAGACCCAGTACTTC. The full variable domain, in which reference TRBV7-8 and TRBJ2-5 provide the parts outside the CDR3, is GAGVSQSPRYKVAKRGQDVALRCDPISGHVSLFWYQQALGQGPEFLTYFQNEAQLDKSGLPSDRFFAERPEGSVSTLKIQRTQQEDSAVYLCASSRRLAGGWETQYFGPGTRLLVL.

The rearrangement uses TRBV7-9 and TRBJ2-2; tentative D call: TRBD2 (6 bases). The length of the CDR3 is 16 residues. In germline, CDR1 is SEHNR, CDR2 FQNEAQ (reference sequence). V was pared by 1 base and J by 1 base, with 10 bases between. CDR3 in DNA: TGTGCCAGCAGCTTAGTACGGGGGAAGAACACCGGGGAGCTGTTTTTT. As protein: CASSLVRGKNTGELFF. Supplemented by reference TRBV7-9 and TRBJ2-2, the full variable domain reads DTGVSQNPRHKITKRGQNVTFRCDPISEHNRLYWYRQTLGQGPEFLTYFQNEAQLEKSRLLSDRFSAERPKGSFSTLEIQRTEQGDSAMYLCASSLVRGKNTGELFFGEGSRLTVL.